This T cell receptor (beta chain) was observed in a study of T cells expressing NK-cell markers. The overall study: In sorted CD3+CD56+NKG2C+, CD3+CD56+NKG2C- and CD3+CD56-NKG2C+ T cells, TCR beta repertoires were obtained. Findings and caveats of the study: Dominant NKG2C+ clonotypes in a handful of donors made up roughly 1.0-7.0% of CD8+ T cells.

On this clonotype itself: Its antigen is undetermined.

Looked up from germline, CDR1 is MNHNS and CDR2 is SASEGT. The CDR3 is 16 residues long. TCR beta cDNA was generated via 5'RACE template switching incorporating UMIs. TCRdb reanalyzed the 5' RACE reads, giving one entry per CDR3 protein sequence and no DNA. The specimen's table records about 260,000 distinct CDR3 sequences. The clonotype comes from a man younger than 35 in good health. Sequenced material: blood T cells: a sorted CD56 or NKG2C T cell subset, CD4+ or CD8+ T cells, or bulk PBMC T cells (not recorded which). The J gene is TRBJ1-5, the V gene TRBV6-1; the TRBD1 assignment by TCRdb is unverifiable without DNA. The CDR3 spells CASRDPGAGLNQPQHF.